Below, one T cell receptor beta chain is given with its context. The sample belongs to a study of Graves' ophthalmopathy and Graves' hyperthyroidism. Amplified TCR beta CDR3 regions were obtained using RNA transcripts as template. Amplification began with first-round RT-PCR using HTBI primers, then second-round multiplex PCR was performed. Via MiXCR, TCRdb re-called the multiplex PCR reads, giving one row per CDR3 protein. The table lists 650,000 to 800,000 distinct CDR3 sequences, roughly two fifths of them singletons. V dropped 7 bases and J dropped 5; count of bases not matched to a gene: 1. Germline CDR1 SQVTM, CDR2 ANQGSEA. The CDR3 is made up of 12 amino acids.

Sequencing was done on a sample of peripheral blood. The chain recombines TRBV29-1 with TRBJ2-7, with TRBD2 identical over 14 bases. The TCR originated in an adult man with Graves' ophthalmopathy. The CDR3 region is CSAGLAGDEQYF. The CDR3 DNA reads as TGCAGCGCGGGACTAGCGGGGGACGAGCAGTACTTC.